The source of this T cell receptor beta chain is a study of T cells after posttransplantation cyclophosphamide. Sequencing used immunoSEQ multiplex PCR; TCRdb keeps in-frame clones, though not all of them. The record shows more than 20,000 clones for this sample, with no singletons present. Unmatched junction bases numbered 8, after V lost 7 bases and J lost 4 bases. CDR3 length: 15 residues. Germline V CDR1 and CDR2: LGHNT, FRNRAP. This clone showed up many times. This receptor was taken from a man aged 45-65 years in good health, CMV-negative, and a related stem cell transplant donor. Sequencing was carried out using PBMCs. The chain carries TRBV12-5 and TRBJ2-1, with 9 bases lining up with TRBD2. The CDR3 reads CASAMTSGAYNEQFF. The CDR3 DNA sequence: TGTGCTAGTGCCATGACTAGCGGAGCATACAATGAGCAGTTCTTC.